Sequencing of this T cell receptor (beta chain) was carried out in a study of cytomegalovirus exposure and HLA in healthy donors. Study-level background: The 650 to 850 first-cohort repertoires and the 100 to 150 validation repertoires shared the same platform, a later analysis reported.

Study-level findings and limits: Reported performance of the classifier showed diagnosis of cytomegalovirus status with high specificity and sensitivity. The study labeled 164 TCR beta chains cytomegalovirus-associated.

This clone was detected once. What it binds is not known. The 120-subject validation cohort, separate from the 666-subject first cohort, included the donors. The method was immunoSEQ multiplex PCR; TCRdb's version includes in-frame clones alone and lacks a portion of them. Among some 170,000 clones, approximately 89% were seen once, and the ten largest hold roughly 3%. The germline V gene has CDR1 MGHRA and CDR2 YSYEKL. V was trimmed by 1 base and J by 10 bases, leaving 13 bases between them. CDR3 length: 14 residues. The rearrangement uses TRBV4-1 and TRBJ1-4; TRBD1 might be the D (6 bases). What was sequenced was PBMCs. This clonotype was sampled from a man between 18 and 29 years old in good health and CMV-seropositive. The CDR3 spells CASSQGSGVGKLFF. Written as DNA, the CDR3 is TGCGCCAGCAGCCAAGGGTCAGGGGTTGGAAAACTGTTTTTT.